The clone carrying this TCR beta chain has ten or more counts. Authors of the study amplified TCR beta CDR3 regions from RNA transcripts. The HTBI primer set was used in a first-round RT-PCR of the TCR CDR3. TCRdb recomputed calls from the multiplex PCR reads with MiXCR, one row per CDR3 protein. The repertoire holds about 480,000 distinct CDR3 sequences, around 15% seen once, with less than 20% in the top ten. This sample is drawn from a study of T cells in Graves' hyperthyroidism and ophthalmopathy. This CDR3 has 11 amino acids. Trimming shortened V by 4 bases and J by 9 bases, and 8 bases separated the two germline ends. The germline V gene encodes CDR1 ENHRY and CDR2 SYGVKD.

The source of this sequence is a woman between 18 and 30 years old with Graves' hyperthyroidism. The sequencing input was blood. The genes are TRBV10-3 and TRBJ2-3; D might be TRBD2 (5 bases). The DNA of the CDR3 is TGTGCCATCAGTGCTCCGGGGACGCAGTATTTT. Amino acid sequence: CAISAPGTQYF.